This TCR beta chain was profiled in a study of early T cells in non-severe SARS-CoV-2 infection. TCRdb processed the 5' RACE reads anew with MiXCR; each CDR3 protein has one entry. The repertoire holds around 44,000 distinct CDR3 sequences, with around 10% as singletons. This CDR3 is built from 13 residues. Deletions cut 3 bases from V and 1 base from J, with 9 bases between. Germline loops: CDR1 GTSNPN, CDR2 SVGIG (reference sequence). The sequence derives from an adult who was a healthcare worker with PCR-confirmed SARS-CoV-2 infection or an uninfected control (not recorded which). The sample was whole blood. The V and J genes are TRBV30 and TRBJ1-1; no clear D. The CDR3 loop reads CAWSWAENTEAFF. The DNA of the CDR3 is TGTGCCTGGAGCTGGGCAGAGAACACTGAAGCTTTCTTT.